The subject of this entry is one TCR beta chain. Its antigen is currently unknown. At the DNA level, this CDR3 is encoded by other sequences in the same sample as well. This entry belongs to a study of CD8+ T cells in alopecia areata. Study background: Tofacitinib continued for 6 to 18 months and was then withheld for 6 months. General study points: Scalp clonality and expanded CD8+ clones among the top 100 fell significantly with tofacitinib. Relative to mice, TCR sharing across patients was less clear, a difference possibly HLA-related. Normal-skin resident alphabeta T cells also appear among scalp sample sequences.

The CDR3 consists of 12 residues. Germline loops: CDR1 GTSNPN, CDR2 SVGIG (reference sequence). V was shortened by 2 bases and J by 4 bases, with 9 bases between the two germline ends. The treatment here: oral pan-JAK inhibitor, 5-10 mg twice daily. Reverse transcription of extracted RNA yielded cDNA, which provided the sequencing template. Profiling relied on immunoSEQ multiplex PCR, and the TCRdb table lists in-frame clones only, not all of them. The sample carries about 250,000 clones, roughly 63% recorded once. The chain uses TRBV30 and TRBJ2-7; the D gene is possibly TRBD1 (6 bases). The sequenced sample was CD4+ T cells sorted from blood, obtained at approximately week 52, from a patient treated with tofacitinib. This TCR derives from a human donor with alopecia areata. DNA for the CDR3: TGTGCCTGGAGTTCGCAGGGGTACGAGCAGTACTTC. Translating it yields CAWSSQGYEQYF.